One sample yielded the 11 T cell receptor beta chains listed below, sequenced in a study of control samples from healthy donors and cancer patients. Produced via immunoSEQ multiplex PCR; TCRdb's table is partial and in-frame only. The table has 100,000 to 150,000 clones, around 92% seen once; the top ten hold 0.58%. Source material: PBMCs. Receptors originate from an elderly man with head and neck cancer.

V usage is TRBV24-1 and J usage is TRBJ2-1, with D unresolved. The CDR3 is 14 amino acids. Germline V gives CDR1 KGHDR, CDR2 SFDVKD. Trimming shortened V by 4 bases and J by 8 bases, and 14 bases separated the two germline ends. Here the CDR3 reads CATSDPTRGDEQFF. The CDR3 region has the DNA TGTGCCACCAGTGACCCGACTCGCGGCGATGAGCAGTTCTTC.

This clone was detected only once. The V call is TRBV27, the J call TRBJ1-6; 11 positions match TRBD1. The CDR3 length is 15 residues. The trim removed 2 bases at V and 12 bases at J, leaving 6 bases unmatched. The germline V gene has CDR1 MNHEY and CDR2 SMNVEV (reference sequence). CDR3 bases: TGTGCCAGCAGTTTAGGGAGGACAGGGGGCATACCCCTCCACTTT. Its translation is CASSLGRTGGIPLHF.

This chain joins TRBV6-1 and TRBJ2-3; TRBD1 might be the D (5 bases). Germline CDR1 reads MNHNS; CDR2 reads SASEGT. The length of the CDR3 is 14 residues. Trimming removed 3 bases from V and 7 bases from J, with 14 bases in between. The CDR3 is CASSEQGRENTQYF. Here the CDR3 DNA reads TGTGCCAGCAGTGAGCAGGGCCGCGAAAATACGCAGTATTTT.

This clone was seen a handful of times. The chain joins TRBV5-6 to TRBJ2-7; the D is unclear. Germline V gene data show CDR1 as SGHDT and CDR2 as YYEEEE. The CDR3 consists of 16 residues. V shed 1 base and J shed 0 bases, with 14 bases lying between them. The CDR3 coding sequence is TGTGCCAGCAGCTTGATTATAGGATGGGGCTCCTACGAGCAGTACTTC. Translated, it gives CASSLIIGWGSYEQYF.

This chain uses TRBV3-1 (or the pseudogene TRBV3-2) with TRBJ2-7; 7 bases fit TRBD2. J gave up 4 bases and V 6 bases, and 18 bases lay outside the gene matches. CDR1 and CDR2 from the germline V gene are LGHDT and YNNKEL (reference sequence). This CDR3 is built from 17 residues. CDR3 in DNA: TGTGCCAGCAGACGGGGGGACTTAGTCTCGGGAGGATACGAGCAGTACTTC. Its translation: CASRRGDLVSGGYEQYF.

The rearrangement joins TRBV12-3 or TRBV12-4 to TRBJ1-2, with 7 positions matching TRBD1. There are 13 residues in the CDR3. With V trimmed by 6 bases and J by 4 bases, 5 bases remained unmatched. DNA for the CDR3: TGTGCCAGCAGCTTGGGACAGCGCTATGGCTACACCTTC. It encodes CASSLGQRYGYTF.

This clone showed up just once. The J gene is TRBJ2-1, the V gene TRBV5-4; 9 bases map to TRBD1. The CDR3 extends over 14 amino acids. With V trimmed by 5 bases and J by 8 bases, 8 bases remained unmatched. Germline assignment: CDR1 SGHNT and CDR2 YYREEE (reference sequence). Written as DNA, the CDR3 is TGTGCCAGCAGAAGGGACAGGGCTAGCCATGAGCAGTTCTTC. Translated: CASRRDRASHEQFF. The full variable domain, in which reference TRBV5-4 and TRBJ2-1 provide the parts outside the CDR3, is ETGVTQSPTHLIKTRGQQVTLRCSSQSGHNTVSWYQQALGQGPQFIFQYYREEENGRGNFPPRFSGLQFPNYSSELNVNALELDDSALYLCASRRDRASHEQFFGPGTRLTVL.

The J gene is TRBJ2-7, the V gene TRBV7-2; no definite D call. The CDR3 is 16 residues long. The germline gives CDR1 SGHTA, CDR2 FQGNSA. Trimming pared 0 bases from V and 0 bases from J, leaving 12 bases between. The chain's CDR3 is CASSLAAVRASYEQYF. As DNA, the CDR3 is TGTGCCAGCAGCTTAGCGGCAGTTAGAGCCTCCTACGAGCAGTACTTC. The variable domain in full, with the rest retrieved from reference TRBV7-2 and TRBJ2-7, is GAGVSQSPSNKVTEKGKDVELRCDPISGHTALYWYRQSLGQGLEFLIYFQGNSAPDKSGLPSDRFSAERTGGSVSTLTIQRTQQEDSAVYLCASSLAAVRASYEQYFGPGTRLTVT.

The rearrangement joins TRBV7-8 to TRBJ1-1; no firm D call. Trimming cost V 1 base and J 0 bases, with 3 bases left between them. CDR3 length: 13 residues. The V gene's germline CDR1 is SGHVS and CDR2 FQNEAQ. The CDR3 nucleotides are TGTGCCAGCAGCTTAGGTATGAACACTGAAGCTTTCTTT. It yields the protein CASSLGMNTEAFF.

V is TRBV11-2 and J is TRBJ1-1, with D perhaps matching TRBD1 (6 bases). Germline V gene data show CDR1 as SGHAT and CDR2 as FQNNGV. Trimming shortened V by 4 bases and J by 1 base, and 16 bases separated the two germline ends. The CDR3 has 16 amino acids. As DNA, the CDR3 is TGTGCCAGCAGCTGGTGGGGGCAGATCGAGAACACTGAAGCTTTCTTT. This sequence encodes CASSWWGQIENTEAFF. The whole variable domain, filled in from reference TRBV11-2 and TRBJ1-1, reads EAGVAQSPRYKIIEKRQSVAFWCNPISGHATLYWYQQILGQGPKLLIQFQNNGVVDDSQLPKDRFSAERLKGVDSTLKIQPAKLEDSAVYLCASSWWGQIENTEAFFGQGTRLTVV.

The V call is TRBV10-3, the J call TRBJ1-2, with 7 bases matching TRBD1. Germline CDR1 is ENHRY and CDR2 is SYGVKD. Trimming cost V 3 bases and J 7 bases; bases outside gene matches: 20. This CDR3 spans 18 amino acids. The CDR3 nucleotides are TGTGCCATCAGTGACCCTACCTCGGGACAGTCACTTTTGGCTGGCTACACCTTC. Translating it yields CAISDPTSGQSLLAGYTF.